Listed below are T cell receptor beta chains from one sample, sequenced in a study of blood T cell repertoires in COVID-19. Produced via immunoSEQ multiplex PCR; TCRdb's table is partial and in-frame only. This sample yields about 190,000 clones, of which about 85% are seen a single time; around 1.1% belongs to the top ten. Sequencing was carried out using peripheral blood. The receptors shown here come from a young man with acute or convalescent COVID-19. CDR3s include the opening cysteine and the closing phenylalanine or tryptophan. Fields, in order: D gene, clone size, J gene, V gene, CDR3 DNA, CDR3 protein. The D gene is left open where the match is weak. Only part of the rows carry a size: once, few, many, or a class if the clone is expanded.

D gene: TRBD1
clone size: -
J gene: TRBJ2-1
V gene: TRBV10-3
CDR3 DNA: TGTGCCATCAGGCCTTCCGACAGGGATGGTGAGCAGTTCTTC
CDR3 protein: CAIRPSDRDGEQFF

D gene: -
clone size: -
J gene: TRBJ1-4
V gene: TRBV5-6
CDR3 DNA: TGTGCCAGCAGCTCGACTAGTGGAAAGGGCACTAATGAAAAACTGTTTTTT
CDR3 protein: CASSSTSGKGTNEKLFF

D gene: -
clone size: -
J gene: TRBJ2-1
V gene: TRBV18
CDR3 DNA: TGTGCCAGCTCACCCTTGACTAGAAACAATGAGCAGTTCTTC
CDR3 protein: CASSPLTRNNEQFF

D gene: TRBD1
clone size: -
J gene: TRBJ2-1
V gene: TRBV7-9
CDR3 DNA: TGTGCCAGCAGCTTGGGTTACAGGGGAAGCTCCTACAATGAGCAGTTCTTC
CDR3 protein: CASSLGYRGSSYNEQFF

D gene: TRBD2
clone size: -
J gene: TRBJ2-3
V gene: TRBV27
CDR3 DNA: TGTGCCAGCAGGCATGCCCAGGCGGGGGGGGCCACAGATACGCAGTATTTT
CDR3 protein: CASRHAQAGGATDTQYF

D gene: -
clone size: few
J gene: TRBJ1-1
V gene: TRBV5-1
CDR3 DNA: TGCGCCAGCAGCTTCGACAGACAGAACACTGAAGCTTTCTTT
CDR3 protein: CASSFDRQNTEAFF

D gene: TRBD2
clone size: -
J gene: TRBJ2-1
V gene: TRBV7-2
CDR3 DNA: TGTGCCAGCAGCGATGGACTAGCGGGGGGGAATGAGCAGTTCTTC
CDR3 protein: CASSDGLAGGNEQFF

D gene: TRBD2
clone size: -
J gene: TRBJ2-7
V gene: TRBV6-6
CDR3 DNA: TGTGCCAGCAGTCGAAAAAGGACTAGCGGGGGACTTTCCTACGAGCAGTACTTC
CDR3 protein: CASSRKRTSGGLSYEQYF

D gene: TRBD2
clone size: -
J gene: TRBJ2-5
V gene: TRBV9
CDR3 DNA: TGTGCCAGCAGCGTAGCGGGGGGGCGTGTGGAGACCCAGTACTTC
CDR3 protein: CASSVAGGRVETQYF

D gene: -
clone size: -
J gene: TRBJ1-1
V gene: TRBV28
CDR3 DNA: TGTGCCAGCAGCCTCCGGGGGGACACTGAAGCTTTCTTT
CDR3 protein: CASSLRGDTEAFF

D gene: -
clone size: -
J gene: TRBJ1-5
V gene: TRBV28
CDR3 DNA: TGTGCCACAACCAGCCCCCGAGGCGGCCAGCCCCAGCATTTT
CDR3 protein: CATTSPRGGQPQHF

D gene: TRBD1
clone size: -
J gene: TRBJ1-6
V gene: TRBV18
CDR3 DNA: TGTGCCAGCTCACAGGACAGGAATAATTCACCCCTCCACTTT
CDR3 protein: CASSQDRNNSPLHF

D gene: TRBD1
clone size: many
J gene: TRBJ2-3
V gene: TRBV27
CDR3 DNA: TGTGCCAGCCAAGGGGACAGGAGTCGAGATACGCAGTATTTT
CDR3 protein: CASQGDRSRDTQYF

D gene: TRBD1
clone size: -
J gene: TRBJ2-4
V gene: TRBV28
CDR3 DNA: TGTGCCAGCAGTTCCGGGACAGGGAAAAACATTCAGTACTTC
CDR3 protein: CASSSGTGKNIQYF

D gene: TRBD2
clone size: -
J gene: TRBJ2-3
V gene: TRBV4-2
CDR3 DNA: TGTGCCAGCAGCCAAGTGACTAGCGGGAGAACAGATACGCAGTATTTT
CDR3 protein: CASSQVTSGRTDTQYF

D gene: TRBD1
clone size: -
J gene: TRBJ2-2
V gene: TRBV7-9
CDR3 DNA: TGTGCCAGCAGCTTAGGACAGGGGAAACTGTTTTTT
CDR3 protein: CASSLGQGKLFF

D gene: -
clone size: -
J gene: TRBJ1-5
V gene: TRBV30
CDR3 DNA: TGTGCCTGGAGTCCGACATTTGGTAGCAATCAGCCCCAGCATTTT
CDR3 protein: CAWSPTFGSNQPQHF

D gene: -
clone size: -
J gene: TRBJ1-2
V gene: TRBV12-3/TRBV12-4
CDR3 DNA: TGTGCCAGCAGCATCAGGGTCGGTCATGGCTACACCTTC
CDR3 protein: CASSIRVGHGYTF

D gene: -
clone size: -
J gene: TRBJ1-5
V gene: TRBV6-6
CDR3 DNA: TGTGCCAGCAGTTTCTCCCTGTCTAGAAATCAGCCCCAGCATTTT
CDR3 protein: CASSFSLSRNQPQHF

D gene: TRBD2
clone size: -
J gene: TRBJ2-7
V gene: TRBV7-2
CDR3 DNA: TGTGCCAGCAGCGCCTGGACTAGCGGGAGGTTGGGGGAGCAGTACTTC
CDR3 protein: CASSAWTSGRLGEQYF

D gene: TRBD2
clone size: -
J gene: TRBJ2-1
V gene: TRBV9
CDR3 DNA: TGTGCCAGCAGCGCGGGGGGGAACCACAACAATGAGCAGTTCTTC
CDR3 protein: CASSAGGNHNNEQFF

D gene: TRBD1
clone size: -
J gene: TRBJ2-7
V gene: TRBV6-5
CDR3 DNA: TGTGCCAGCAGCAACATTCCGACAGGGCTGCGGGAGCAGTACTTC
CDR3 protein: CASSNIPTGLREQYF

D gene: -
clone size: -
J gene: TRBJ2-5
V gene: TRBV6-5
CDR3 DNA: TGTGCCAGCAGTTACTCGTGGAGCCAAGAGACCCAGTACTTC
CDR3 protein: CASSYSWSQETQYF

D gene: TRBD2
clone size: -
J gene: TRBJ2-7
V gene: TRBV27
CDR3 DNA: TGTGCCAGCAGTCCTCGGACTAGCGGGACGAACGAGCAGTACTTC
CDR3 protein: CASSPRTSGTNEQYF

D gene: -
clone size: few
J gene: TRBJ1-4
V gene: TRBV7-9
CDR3 DNA: TGTGCCAGCAGCTTGAGCTACGCGGTCGAAAAACTGTTTTTT
CDR3 protein: CASSLSYAVEKLFF

D gene: TRBD2
clone size: -
J gene: TRBJ2-2
V gene: TRBV7-2
CDR3 DNA: TGTGCCAGCATCGCCCGCCCATTACTAGCGGGGGGGCCCGGGGAGCTGTTTTTT
CDR3 protein: CASIARPLLAGGPGELFF